The 23 T cell receptor beta chains below all came from one sample that was sequenced in a study of blood T cell repertoires in COVID-19. Clones were sequenced by immunoSEQ multiplex PCR, and TCRdb holds only the in-frame ones, with some missing. This sample has 200,000 to 300,000 clones, with 70% to 90% found just once. The sequenced sample consisted of peripheral blood. The receptors shown here come from a woman aged 25 to 39 who had recovered from COVID-19.

V gene TRBV7-2 combines with J gene TRBJ2-7, with D tentatively TRBD1 (5 bases). CDR1 SGHTA and CDR2 FQGNSA come from the germline V gene. This CDR3 has 17 residues. Deletions cut 1 base from V and 7 bases from J, with 23 bases between. The CDR3 reads CASSLGFSTAGSREQYF. Here the CDR3 DNA reads TGTGCCAGCAGCTTAGGTTTCAGCACGGCAGGGTCTCGAGAGCAGTACTTC.

J is TRBJ1-2 and V is TRBV5-1; D is undetermined. CDR3 length: 16 amino acids. V lost 0 bases, J lost 4 bases, and 16 bases lay in between. Germline assignment: CDR1 SGHRS and CDR2 YFSETQ. CDR3 in amino acids: CASSLDSWASGYGYTF. DNA of the CDR3: TGCGCCAGCAGCTTGGACTCGTGGGCTTCCGGCTATGGCTACACCTTC.

V is TRBV9 and J is TRBJ2-3; TRBD1 is a possible D gene (6 bases). V was pared by 3 bases and J by 6 bases, with 14 bases between. Germline-derived CDR1 and CDR2 are SGDLS and YYNGEE. The CDR3 contains 14 residues. CDR3 nucleotides: TGTGCCAGCAGCGGGGACCAGGGGATGGATACGCAGTATTTT. Translation gives CASSGDQGMDTQYF.

The CDR3 nucleotides read TGTGCCAGCAGCTTAGAAAGGGATCCCAAGCGGGGGGACAATGAGCAGTTCTTC. Translated, it gives CASSLERDPKRGDNEQFF. This chain joins TRBV11-2 and TRBJ2-1, with TRBD2 matching 9 bases. V trimming: 0 bases; J trimming: 5 bases; junction bases outside the gene matches: 11. The germline V gene has CDR1 SGHAT and CDR2 FQNNGV. The CDR3 runs 18 residues.

The rearrangement joins TRBV4-1 to TRBJ2-1; D remains ambiguous. This CDR3 contains 12 residues. Trimming took off 6 bases at V and 8 bases at J, with 11 bases between the two ends. CDR1 MGHRA and CDR2 YSYEKL come from the germline V gene. The CDR3 loop is CASRHGLDEQFF. The CDR3 DNA reads TGCGCCAGCAGACATGGTCTGGATGAGCAGTTCTTC.

This chain joins TRBV12-5 and TRBJ1-3; 11 bases line up with TRBD1. The germline V gene encodes CDR1 LGHNT and CDR2 FRNRAP. The ends lost 0 bases at V and 1 base at J; junction bases unmatched: 8. This CDR3 is built from 19 residues. CDR3 nucleotide sequence: TGTGCTAGTGGTTTGGTACGGACAGGGGGCATGCAATCTGGAAACACCATATATTTT. Translated, it gives CASGLVRTGGMQSGNTIYF.

The chain uses TRBV7-6 and TRBJ2-2, with a weak D call TRBD2 (6 bases). Germline assignment: CDR1 SGHVS and CDR2 FNYEAQ. This CDR3 region has 16 residues. V dropped 5 bases and J dropped 1 base, with 14 bases sitting between them. CDR3 DNA: TGTGCCAGCAGCCCGTCGTTAGCGGTGAACACCGGGGAGCTGTTTTTT. Translation: CASSPSLAVNTGELFF. The variable domain in full, completed from reference TRBV7-6 and TRBJ2-2, reads GAGVSQSPRYKVTKRGQDVALRCDPISGHVSLYWYRQALGQGPEFLTYFNYEAQQDKSGLPNDRFSAERPEGSISTLTIQRTEQRDSAMYRCASSPSLAVNTGELFFGEGSRLTVL.

The genes are TRBV7-2 and TRBJ2-2; maybe TRBD2 (5 bases). Trimming stripped 2 bases from V and 2 bases from J, with 12 bases between. This CDR3 spans 16 amino acids. Germline-derived CDR1 and CDR2 are SGHTA and FQGNSA. The CDR3 nucleotides are TGTGCCAGCAGCTTATTAGGACTTGGAAACACCGGGGAGCTGTTTTTT. Amino acid sequence: CASSLLGLGNTGELFF.

The rearrangement uses TRBV6-6 and TRBJ1-6, with 7 bases that match TRBD1. This CDR3 is built from 13 residues. Germline CDR1 is MNHNY and CDR2 is SVGAGI (reference sequence). V lost 7 bases to trimming and J lost 5 bases; unmatched junction nucleotides: 2. CDR3: CASTGGNNSPLHF. The CDR3 nucleotides are TGTGCCAGCACAGGGGGTAATAATTCACCCCTCCACTTT.

The chain combines TRBV5-6 with TRBJ2-5, with 7 bases lining up with TRBD2. Germline-derived CDR1 and CDR2 are SGHDT and YYEEEE. The ends lost 3 bases at V and 3 bases at J; junction bases unmatched: 14. The length of the CDR3 is 17 residues. CDR3 coding DNA: TGTGCCAGCAGCTCCGTGGGGGAGGGAGGGATAAAAGAGACCCAGTACTTC. It yields the protein CASSSVGEGGIKETQYF.

J is TRBJ2-2 and V is TRBV10-3, with TRBD2 identical over 12 bases. The CDR3 runs to 16 residues. The V and J ends lost 4 bases and 4 bases, in that order; junction bases with no gene match: 4. Germline assignment: CDR1 ENHRY and CDR2 SYGVKD. DNA of the CDR3: TGTGCCATCAGTGTTCCGGGACTAGCGGGCACCGGGGAGCTGTTTTTT. Encoded protein: CAISVPGLAGTGELFF.

The chain has TRBV5-1 and TRBJ1-1; TRBD1 might be the D (6 bases). The germline V gene has CDR1 SGHRS and CDR2 YFSETQ. The V and J ends lost 5 bases and 5 bases respectively, with 16 bases between them. CDR3 length: 14 amino acids. The CDR3 nucleotides are TGCGCCAGCAGACTCCTACAGGGTTATACTGAAGCTTTCTTT. This codes for CASRLLQGYTEAFF.

The chain couples TRBV19 to TRBJ1-5; 8 bases agree with TRBD1. This CDR3 spans 16 amino acids. The V gene's germline CDR1 is LNHDA and CDR2 SQIVND (reference sequence). V lost 6 bases and J lost 2; bases outside the gene matches: 9. CDR3 sequence (DNA): TGTGCCAGTAGGTTATCAGGGGGCGCGGGCAATCAGCCCCAGCATTTT. Amino acids: CASRLSGGAGNQPQHF.

This chain uses TRBV12-3 or TRBV12-4 with TRBJ2-6; D is ambiguous. The CDR3 is made up of 13 amino acids. Trimming took 10 bases from V and 4 from J, leaving 11 bases between them. The CDR3 loop reads CAIPPLGANVLTF. The CDR3 DNA follows: TGTGCCATTCCCCCCCTCGGGGCCAACGTCCTGACTTTC.

The chain joins TRBV7-2 to TRBJ1-1, with D perhaps matching TRBD1 (5 bases). From germline, CDR1 is SGHTA and CDR2 FQGNSA. Trimming left V 2 bases short and J 1 base short, with 8 bases between. The CDR3 extends over 14 amino acids. The CDR3 spells CASSLQGENTEAFF. The CDR3 DNA reads as TGTGCCAGCAGCTTACAGGGTGAGAACACTGAAGCTTTCTTT.

V usage is TRBV4-1 and J usage is TRBJ2-7, with D maybe TRBD1 (6 bases). In germline, CDR1 is MGHRA, CDR2 YSYEKL. CDR3 length: 16 residues. V lost 0 bases and J 6 bases, leaving 18 bases between the germline ends. CDR3 sequence reads: CASSQDRLAGATEQYF. The CDR3 DNA reads TGCGCCAGCAGCCAAGATCGGTTGGCAGGGGCTACCGAGCAGTACTTC.

This chain links TRBV7-9 with TRBJ2-1, with D perhaps matching TRBD1 (7 bases). The CDR3 loop spans 16 amino acids. V lost 5 bases to trimming and J lost 4 bases, with 18 bases between them. Germline assignment: CDR1 SEHNR and CDR2 FQNEAQ (reference sequence). Written as DNA, the CDR3 is TGTGCCAGCAGCGGGGGGACAGAACTTTATTACAATGAGCAGTTCTTC. This gives the protein CASSGGTELYYNEQFF.

This rearrangement joins TRBV7-2 to TRBJ1-5; perhaps TRBD1 as D (5 bases). V lost 5 bases, J lost 7 bases, and 18 bases lay in between. This CDR3 contains 15 residues. In germline, CDR1 is SGHTA, CDR2 FQGNSA. This CDR3 reads CASSPKTGLGQPQHF. The CDR3 DNA is TGTGCCAGCAGCCCAAAGACGGGACTAGGGCAGCCCCAGCATTTT. Combining the CDR3 with reference TRBV7-2 and TRBJ1-5 gives the whole variable domain GAGVSQSPSNKVTEKGKDVELRCDPISGHTALYWYRQSLGQGLEFLIYFQGNSAPDKSGLPSDRFSAERTGGSVSTLTIQRTQQEDSAVYLCASSPKTGLGQPQHFGDGTRLSIL.

This clone was counted many times. The chain has TRBV7-8 and TRBJ1-2; D gene unclear. V lost 0 bases and J lost 6, with 14 bases in between. The germline V gene encodes CDR1 SGHVS and CDR2 FQNEAQ. The CDR3 extends over 15 amino acids. The CDR3 nucleotides are TGTGCCAGCAGCTTAGCGCTAACAGCCCCTGATGGCTACACCTTC. As protein: CASSLALTAPDGYTF.

The J gene is TRBJ1-6, the V gene TRBV2, with D unclear. Trimming removed 5 bases from V and 0 bases from J, with 11 bases in between. The CDR3 covers 16 residues. The germline V gene has CDR1 SNHLY and CDR2 FYNNEI. Written as DNA, the CDR3 is TGTGCCAGCAGTAGTTCGGGGAGCTCCTATAATTCACCCCTCCACTTT. It specifies CASSSSGSSYNSPLHF.

On this clone itself: This CDR3 is also generated by other DNA sequences in the sample. The rearrangement uses TRBV5-1 and TRBJ2-3; D gene uncertain. The germline gives CDR1 SGHRS, CDR2 YFSETQ. The CDR3 is made up of 11 amino acids. V lost 6 bases to trimming and J lost 6 bases, with 8 bases between them. CDR3 sequence reads: CASTLQDTQYF. CDR3 DNA sequence: TGCGCCAGCACCCTCCAGGATACGCAGTATTTT.

The V call is TRBV7-9, the J call TRBJ1-2; possible D gene TRBD1, 5 bases. This CDR3 is built from 15 residues. V was pared by 4 bases and J by 6 bases, with 18 bases between. Per germline, CDR1 SEHNR and CDR2 FQNEAQ (reference sequence). DNA of the CDR3: TGTGCCAGCAGCTCCGAAGGCCCCGCGGGACATGGCTACACCTTC. It specifies CASSSEGPAGHGYTF.

The CDR3 sequence: CASSPGGSGFGNTIYF. The CDR3 region has the DNA TGTGCCAGCTCACCCGGGGGATCGGGTTTTGGAAACACCATATATTTT. The V call is TRBV18, the J call TRBJ1-3; D perhaps matches TRBD1 (5 bases). Germline-derived CDR1 and CDR2 are KGHSH and LQKENI. V was pared by 3 bases and J by 3 bases, with 15 bases between. CDR3 length: 16 amino acids.